This T cell receptor (beta chain) stems from a study of identical twins. Findings and caveats of the study: Low generation-probability sequences were in excess among twin-shared out-of-frame alpha sequences. Insertions were reduced in abundant cord blood beta clonotypes but not in memory repertoires.

One entry per CDR3 protein results from TCRdb running MiXCR on the 5' RACE reads. The table records about 520,000 distinct CDR3 sequences, approximately 22% of them present only once. The germline V and J ends were trimmed by 2 bases and 0 bases, with 18 bases remaining between them. There are 17 residues in the CDR3. Germline CDR1 is SGHRS and CDR2 is YFSETQ. In its sample, this clonotype was seen a few times. Its target is unknown. The same sample was also used in a study of T cells expressing NK-cell markers. That source adds: Seven of the eight sequenced donors were HCMV-seropositive; one was seronegative. In a few donors, dominant clonotypes made up roughly 28.3-65% of CD3+CD56-NKG2C+ cells.

V usage is TRBV5-1 and J usage is TRBJ2-7, with D possibly being TRBD2 (5 bases). This receptor was identified in a woman aged 18-29 years in good health. The sequenced sample was CD4+ T cells sorted from blood. CDR3 sequence reads: CASSFRQTGSRSYEQYF. The CDR3 DNA reads as TGCGCCAGCAGCTTTCGGCAGACGGGGTCCCGCTCCTACGAGCAGTACTTC.